This T cell receptor (beta chain) was captured by sequencing in a study of shared clonotypes between healthy human individuals (dated by TCRdb to the early 2020s). General notes on the study: A couple of women and a few men aged 18 to 49 years were included in the cohort. For each donor, CD4 naive and CD4 memory were each given three plates, CD8 naive was given two plates, and CD8 memory was given one plate. The study deeply sequenced blood TCR repertoires of five healthy adults to estimate repertoire size and the extent of clonotype sharing between individuals. Libraries were prepared and TCR repertoires were sequenced by different laboratories using diverse techniques, in order to increase sequencing depth and limit assay-specific biases. Between about 0.85 and 10 billion PBMCs per donor were obtained by leukapheresis.

TCR CDR3 regions were amplified from genomic DNA by multiplex PCR using the deep immunoSEQ assay. For each cell subset, the extracted genomic DNA was distributed evenly across all wells of several immunoSEQ 96-well plates, and each plate served as one replicate. For sorted subsets, about 200 ng genomic DNA, equal to 30,000 or so T cell genomes, was loaded into each replicate PCR. The purified libraries were quantified using a Qubit 3.0 fluorometer, sized with a Bioanalyzer 2100, and then quantified again using the KAPA Library Quantification kit. Every immunoSEQ 96-well plate was sequenced on a separate single-read 150-cycle Illumina NextSeq 550 flow cell. Under the source paper's analysis protocol: The immunoSEQ output contained only junctional sequences without quality scores, so filtering could not match that applied to full-length reads. Sequences were annotated with PyIR, a Python wrapper for IgBLAST v1.9, using IMGT germline references to assign V/J genes and CDR3. Reads were filtered out if the reads had weak V/J assignments (E-value above 1e-6), no CDR3, stop codons, out-of-frame junctions, or ambiguous translated residues. V3J clonotypes were defined as sequences sharing the same inferred V gene, J gene, and CDR3 amino acid sequence. Percentage overlap between repertoires was computed as shared unique clonotypes divided by the size of the smaller repertoire. RTK rarefaction, the Chao1 estimator, and Recon v2.1 estimates of unobserved clonotypes were used to assess repertoire richness. OLGA was used to compute generation probabilities for all TCRbeta clonotypes that the gDNA method yielded from several donors. The immuneACCESS repertoire file appears here via TCRdb, limited to in-frame rearrangements. These files lack a portion of the clones; in checked studies, under half of the deficit traces to unresolved V genes, and the cause of the others is not known. For V, J and clone size, that table is used; D and trimming come from the DNA. The sample yields around 620,000 clones; around 96% were counted once. Over 0.09% of the sample goes to the ten largest clones.

For this clone: It has no known antigen specificity. No base quality values were provided; no much bigger clone lies one nucleotide off.

The study at large found these results: Compared with non-shared clonotypes, the clonotypes found in all four sorted-subset donors had higher generation probabilities. Sharing across four donors was observed for around 5% of naive CD4, over 3% of naive CD8, 2% to 2.5% of memory CD4, and around 0.44% of memory CD8 clonotypes. Larger estimated clonotype richness was generally found for naive subsets than for memory subsets. Only blood was sampled, and tissue TCR repertoires likely differ from those in blood. Because the study included a small number of donors, the genetic and exposure-history diversity represented was limited. Pairwise subsampling led to the expectation that sequencing depth would affect the degree of clonotype sharing among donors. Incomplete sequencing was indicated by rarefaction of sorted-subset datasets, despite the large sequencing depth.

CD8 naive samples were obtained by positive selection for CCR7 among CD45RO-negative cells, yielding a CD45RA+CCR7+ population from which TemRA cells were excluded. Donors were healthy HIV-negative adults with no recently reported acute infections or vaccinations. Every donor was a Caucasian adult residing in Nashville, Tennessee, USA. After blood collection by leukapheresis, PBMCs were isolated using Ficoll-Histopaque density gradient centrifugation and then cryopreserved in the vapor phase of liquid nitrogen. Analytical flow cytometry was used to check the purity and quantity of every magnetically sorted T cell population. From each sorted fraction, genomic DNA was isolated and quantified by UV absorbance on a Nanodrop 2000c. CDR1 is given as SGHVS and CDR2 as FQNEAQ, both from the germline V gene. V gives up 5 bases and J gives up 3 bases, and the segment between their germline ends measures 19 bases. From cysteine to phenylalanine, the CDR3 is 16 amino acids long. Only CDR3 DNA is held: 48 bases, read in frame from base 1.

This TCR came from a young woman in good health. Sample: naive CD8+ T cells sorted from blood. In light of the paper, this sample's cell subset or site label describes: CD45RA+CCR7+. Rearrangement joined TRBV7-8 to TRBJ2-5; the best D guess is TRBD2, with 6 bases matching. The DNA reads TGTGCCAGCAGCCCGGACCCCGGGACTTCCAAAGAGACCCAGTACTTC. It encodes CASSPDPGTSKETQYF.